A single sample is the source of the 5 T cell receptor beta chains below, sequenced in a study of blood T cell repertoires in COVID-19. The repertoire was sequenced with immunoSEQ multiplex PCR; TCRdb's copy has only in-frame clones and lacks some. The sample consists of approximately 280,000 clones, about nine tenths of them appearing once. The sample consisted of peripheral blood. The receptors derive from a woman in her twenties or thirties with COVID-19, enrolled during active disease.

This clone was seen only once. The chain has TRBV9 and TRBJ1-5; D is uncertain. The germline V and J ends were trimmed by 0 bases and 7 bases, with 11 bases remaining between them. The length of the CDR3 is 14 residues. Germline assignment: CDR1 SGDLS and CDR2 YYNGEE. In DNA form, the CDR3 reads TGTGCCAGCAGCGTAGGGCGGACGGGACAGCCCCAGCATTTT. Residues: CASSVGRTGQPQHF.

About this clone: Compared with germline, one end of the junction differs, possibly owing to a read error. The chain is built from TRBV7-7 and TRBJ2-3, with D maybe TRBD1 (5 bases). Looked up from germline, CDR1 is SSHAT and CDR2 is FNYEAQ (reference sequence). CDR3 length: 15 amino acids. The CDR3 bases are TGTGCTAGCAGTTATGGGGCAGAGAGCACAGATACGCAGTATTTT. Its protein product is CASSYGAESTDTQYF.

V and J are TRBV3-1 (or the pseudogene TRBV3-2) and TRBJ2-2, with D perhaps TRBD2 (5 bases). The germline CDR1 and CDR2 sequences are LGHDT and YNNKEL (reference sequence). The CDR3 is made up of 16 amino acids. V lost 3 bases to trimming and J lost 4 bases, with 15 bases between them. CDR3: CASSQAASWATGELFF. DNA for the CDR3: TGTGCCAGCAGCCAGGCCGCTAGCTGGGCCACCGGGGAGCTGTTTTTT.

The chain is built from TRBV12-3 or TRBV12-4 and TRBJ1-1; D may be TRBD1 (5 bases). This CDR3 has 13 amino acids. The V end lost 2 bases, the J end lost 6 bases, and 10 bases lay between the germline ends. The CDR3 bases are TGTGCCAGCAGTTTAAGGGGTGGCGCTGAAGCTTTCTTT. Amino acids: CASSLRGGAEAFF.

The chain is built from TRBV6-5 and TRBJ1-1, with a tentative D call TRBD1 (6 bases). This CDR3 comprises 13 residues. CDR1 MNHEY and CDR2 SVGAGI come from the germline V gene. V lost 6 bases, J lost 1 base, and 9 bases lay in between. For the CDR3, the DNA is TGTGCCAGCAGCCAGACAGGGAACACTGAAGCTTTCTTT. Residues: CASSQTGNTEAFF.